Listed here are 13 T cell receptor beta chains from one sample, sequenced in a study of blood T cell repertoires in COVID-19. Generated by immunoSEQ multiplex PCR, the TCRdb table keeps only in-frame clones and is missing some. The sample comprises roughly 230,000 clones, roughly 85% of which are singletons, and around 0.98% rests with the top ten. Input material: peripheral blood. The receptor set was obtained from a man aged 35-49 years with acute or convalescent COVID-19.

The chain recombines TRBV2 with TRBJ2-2; tentatively, D is TRBD1 (5 bases). The CDR3 has 16 amino acids. The V and J ends lost 6 bases and 5 bases respectively, with 19 bases between them. CDR1 and CDR2 from the germline V gene are SNHLY and FYNNEI. The CDR3 here is CASSPGQGVGTGELFF. CDR3 DNA sequence: TGTGCCAGCAGCCCCGGGCAGGGTGTCGGGACCGGGGAGCTGTTTTTT.

This rearrangement joins TRBV4-1 to TRBJ1-2; D is undetermined. CDR3 length equals 11 residues. Trimming took 4 bases from V and 11 from J, leaving 11 bases between them. Germline V CDR1 and CDR2: MGHRA, YSYEKL. The CDR3: CASSRVNEYTF. The CDR3 nucleotides read TGCGCCAGCAGCCGCGTCAATGAATACACCTTC.

This clone was detected once. The rearrangement joins TRBV11-3 to TRBJ1-1; D is uncertain. The CDR3 is 13 amino acids. V gave up 2 bases and J gave up 4 bases, with 8 bases separating them. The germline V gene encodes CDR1 SGHNT and CDR2 YENEEA. CDR3 residues: CASSLLAGTEAFF. The DNA of the CDR3 is TGTGCCAGCAGCTTATTAGCCGGCACTGAAGCTTTCTTT. The full variable domain, its missing parts supplied by reference TRBV11-3 and TRBJ1-1, is EAGVVQSPRYKIIEKKQPVAFWCNPISGHNTLYWYLQNLGQGPELLIRYENEEAVDDSQLPKDRFSAERLKGVDSTLKIQPAELGDSAVYLCASSLLAGTEAFFGQGTRLTVV.

This clone was recorded only once. This chain joins TRBV7-8 and TRBJ2-3, with D perhaps matching TRBD1 (5 bases). CDR1 is SGHVS and CDR2 is FQNEAQ in the germline V gene. The CDR3 is 16 residues long. V gave up 2 bases and J gave up 3 bases, with 15 bases separating them. CDR3 bases: TGTGCCAGCAGCTTACTAGGGGCAGGAAGTACAGATACGCAGTATTTT. Protein product: CASSLLGAGSTDTQYF.

The chain recombines TRBV5-1 with TRBJ2-3; 7 nucleotides line up with TRBD1. Germline V gene lookup returns CDR1 SGHRS and CDR2 YFSETQ. The V and J ends lost 4 bases and 2 bases, in that order; junction bases with no gene match: 4. This CDR3 is 14 amino acids long. The CDR3 region has the DNA TGCGCCAGCAGCCGGGGACAGATCACAGATACGCAGTATTTT. Encoded protein: CASSRGQITDTQYF.

This clone has ten or more counts. The chain has TRBV3-1 (or the pseudogene TRBV3-2) and TRBJ2-3; 11 bases are a match to TRBD2. The CDR3 sequence is 16 residues long. The germline CDR1 and CDR2 sequences are LGHDT and YNNKEL (reference sequence). With 4 bases clipped from V and 0 bases from J, the junction kept 3 bases outside the gene matches. The DNA of the CDR3 is TGTGCCAGCAGCCGAAGGACTAGCGGGAGCACAGATACGCAGTATTTT. Protein sequence: CASSRRTSGSTDTQYF.

The CDR3 nucleotides are TGTGCCAGCAGTAAGGGACAGGGGAGGGTCGAGCAGTACTTC. It encodes CASSKGQGRVEQYF. The chain carries TRBV6-5 and TRBJ2-7; 10 nucleotides line up with TRBD1. Germline-derived CDR1 and CDR2 are MNHEY and SVGAGI. J was trimmed by 6 bases and V by 5 bases; bases with no gene match: 7. The CDR3 totals 14 residues.

V usage is TRBV7-2 and J usage is TRBJ1-6; D not resolved. V was clipped by 1 base and J by 8 bases, with 9 bases between them. CDR1 SGHTA and CDR2 FQGNSA come from the germline V gene. The CDR3 is 14 amino acids. The CDR3 is CASSLVAADSPLHF. DNA of the CDR3: TGTGCCAGCAGCTTAGTCGCCGCGGATTCACCCCTCCACTTT.

The chain joins TRBV5-5 to TRBJ2-2, with 9 bases matching TRBD1. The CDR3 has 15 amino acids. Unmatched junction bases numbered 8, after V lost 4 bases and J lost 7 bases. The V gene's germline CDR1 is SGHKS and CDR2 YYEKEE (reference sequence). The CDR3 nucleotides read TGTGCCAGCAGCCCGGGACAGGGAACGAGCGGGGAGCTGTTTTTT. Its protein product is CASSPGQGTSGELFF.

The V and J genes are TRBV4-1 and TRBJ2-2; 9 bases fit TRBD1. CDR1 MGHRA and CDR2 YSYEKL come from the germline V gene. The CDR3 is 19 amino acids. The junction had 13 bases not matched to a gene; V was cut back by 0 bases and J by 5 bases. The CDR3 sequence: CASSQDFNGQGRRTGELFF. The CDR3 coding sequence is TGCGCCAGCAGCCAAGATTTTAACGGACAGGGGAGACGAACCGGGGAGCTGTTTTTT.

The gene calls are TRBV5-4 and TRBJ2-5; 8 nucleotides align to TRBD2. The germline CDR1 and CDR2 sequences are SGHNT and YYREEE (reference sequence). CDR3 length: 14 amino acids. The junction had 7 bases not matched to a gene; V was cut back by 5 bases and J by 4 bases. Written as DNA, the CDR3 is TGTGCCAGCAGAGAACGGGGGGGTGGAGAGACCCAGTACTTC. It encodes CASRERGGGETQYF.

V is TRBV4-3 and J is TRBJ2-2, with unresolved D. V lost 0 bases and J 8 bases, leaving 10 bases between the germline ends. The CDR3 is made up of 14 amino acids. Germline CDR1 and CDR2: LGHNA and YSLEER. The CDR3 region is CASSQDQAKGELFF. The CDR3, as DNA: TGCGCCAGCAGCCAAGACCAGGCCAAGGGGGAGCTGTTTTTT.

The chain recombines TRBV28 with TRBJ1-3; 7 bases match TRBD1. The germline gives CDR1 MDHEN, CDR2 SYDVKM. J gave up 4 bases and V 3 bases, and 6 bases lay outside the gene matches. This CDR3 region has 15 residues. The CDR3 nucleotides read TGTGCCAGCAGTTTCCCCCCGGGACAGGGAAACACCATATATTTT. Residues: CASSFPPGQGNTIYF. Full variable domain (remainder filled in from reference TRBV28 and TRBJ1-3): DVKVTQSSRYLVKRTGEKVFLECVQDMDHENMFWYRQDPGLGLRLIYFSYDVKMKEKGDIPEGYSVSREKKERFSLILESASTNQTSMYLCASSFPPGQGNTIYFGEGSWLTVV.